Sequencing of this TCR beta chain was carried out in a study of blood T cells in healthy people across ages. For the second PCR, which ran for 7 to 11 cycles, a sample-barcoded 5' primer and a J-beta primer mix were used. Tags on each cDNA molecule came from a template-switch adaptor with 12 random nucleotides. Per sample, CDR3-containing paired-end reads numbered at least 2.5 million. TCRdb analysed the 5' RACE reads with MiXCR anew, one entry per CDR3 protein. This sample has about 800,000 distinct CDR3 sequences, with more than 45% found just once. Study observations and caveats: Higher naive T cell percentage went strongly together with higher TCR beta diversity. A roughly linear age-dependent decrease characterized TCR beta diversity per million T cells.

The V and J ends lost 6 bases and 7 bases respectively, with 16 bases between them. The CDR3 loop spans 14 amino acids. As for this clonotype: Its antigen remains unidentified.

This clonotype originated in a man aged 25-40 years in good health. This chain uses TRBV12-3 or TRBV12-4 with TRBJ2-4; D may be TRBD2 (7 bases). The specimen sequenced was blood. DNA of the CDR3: TGTGCCAGCAGCACCTACGAGGGGGGGAACATTCAGTACTTC. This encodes CASSTYEGGNIQYF.